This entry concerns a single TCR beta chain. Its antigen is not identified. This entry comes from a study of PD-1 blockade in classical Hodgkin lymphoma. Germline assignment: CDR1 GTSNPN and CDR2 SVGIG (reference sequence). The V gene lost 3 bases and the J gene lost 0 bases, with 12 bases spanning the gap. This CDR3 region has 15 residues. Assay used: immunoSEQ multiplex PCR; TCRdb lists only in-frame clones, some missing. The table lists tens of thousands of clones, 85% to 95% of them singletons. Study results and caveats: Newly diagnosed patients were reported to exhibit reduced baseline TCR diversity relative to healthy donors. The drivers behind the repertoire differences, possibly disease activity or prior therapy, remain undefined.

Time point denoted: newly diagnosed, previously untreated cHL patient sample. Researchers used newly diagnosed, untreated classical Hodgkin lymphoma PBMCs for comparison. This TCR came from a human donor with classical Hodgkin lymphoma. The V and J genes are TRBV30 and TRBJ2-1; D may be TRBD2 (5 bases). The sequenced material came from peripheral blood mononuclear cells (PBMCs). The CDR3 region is CAWRGLASSYNEQFF. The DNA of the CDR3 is TGTGCCTGGAGAGGGCTAGCTAGCTCCTACAATGAGCAGTTCTTC. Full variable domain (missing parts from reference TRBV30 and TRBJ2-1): SQTIHQWPATLVQPVGSPLSLECTVEGTSNPNLYWYRQAAGRGLQLLFYSVGIGQISSEVPQNLSASRPQDRQFILSSKKLLLSDSGFYLCAWRGLASSYNEQFFGPGTRLTVL.